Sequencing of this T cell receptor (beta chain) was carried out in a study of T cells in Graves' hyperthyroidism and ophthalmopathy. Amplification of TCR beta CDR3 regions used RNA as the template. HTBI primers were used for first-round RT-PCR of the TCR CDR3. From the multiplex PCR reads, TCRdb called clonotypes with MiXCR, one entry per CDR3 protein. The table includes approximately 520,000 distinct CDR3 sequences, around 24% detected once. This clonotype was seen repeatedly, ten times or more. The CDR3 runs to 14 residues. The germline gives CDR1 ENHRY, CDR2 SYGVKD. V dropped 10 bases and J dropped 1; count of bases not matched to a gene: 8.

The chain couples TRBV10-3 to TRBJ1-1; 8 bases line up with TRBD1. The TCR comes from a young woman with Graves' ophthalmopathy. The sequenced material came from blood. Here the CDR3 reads CATKDREQNTEAFF. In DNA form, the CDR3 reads TGTGCCACAAAGGACAGGGAACAGAACACTGAAGCTTTCTTT.